The 8 T cell receptor beta chains in this list originate from one sample, sequenced in a study of T cells after yellow fever vaccination. TCRdb reprocessed the 5' RACE reads via MiXCR and lists one record per CDR3 protein. The sample yields fewer than 90,000 distinct CDR3 sequences, approximately 6.5% seen once. The source was CD8+ T cells sorted from PBMCs, collected less than 6 days after the first yellow fever vaccination. These receptor sequences come from a man between 18 and 29 years old who received the YFV17D yellow fever vaccine.

This rearrangement joins TRBV14 to TRBJ2-1, with D perhaps matching TRBD1 (6 bases). Trimming removed 6 bases from V and 9 bases from J, with 12 bases in between. The CDR3 runs 12 residues. The germline V gene encodes CDR1 SGHDN and CDR2 FVKESK. The DNA of the CDR3 is TGTGCCAGCAGTCTGGACAGTAGTGAGCAGTTCTTC. This sequence encodes CASSLDSSEQFF.

V and J are TRBV7-9 and TRBJ2-7; no clear D gene. CDR3 length: 12 amino acids. Germline V gives CDR1 SEHNR, CDR2 FQNEAQ (reference sequence). The V and J ends lost 3 bases and 6 bases respectively, with 9 bases between them. The CDR3 loop is CASSFVSVEQYF. DNA for the CDR3: TGTGCCAGCAGCTTTGTCAGTGTCGAGCAGTACTTC.

The chain couples TRBV6-1 to TRBJ1-2; D is undetermined. This CDR3 has 15 residues. Trimming took off 8 bases at V and 0 bases at J, with 16 bases between the two ends. CDR1 is MNHNS and CDR2 is SASEGT in the germline V gene. The CDR3 DNA is TGTGCCAGCCGTCCCCCAGAACTTGCTAACTATGGCTACACCTTC. Translated, it gives CASRPPELANYGYTF.

This rearrangement joins TRBV4-1 to TRBJ2-7; D perhaps matches TRBD2 (7 bases). V was pared by 4 bases and J by 3 bases, with 13 bases between. Germline CDR1 is MGHRA and CDR2 is YSYEKL. This CDR3 is built from 14 residues. Here the CDR3 reads CASSLRRGGYEQYV. CDR3 nucleotide sequence: TGCGCCAGCAGCCTGCGGAGGGGGGGCTACGAGCAGTACGTC.

This clonotype was seen only a few times. The chain recombines TRBV4-2 with TRBJ2-7, with D perhaps matching TRBD1 (6 bases). V was clipped by 0 bases and J by 1 base, with 10 bases between them. The CDR3 contains 15 residues. Germline CDR1 and CDR2: LGHNA and YNFKEQ. Here the CDR3 DNA reads TGTGCCAGCAGCCAAGAACAGGGCGGATCCTACGAGCAGTACTTC. This translates into CASSQEQGGSYEQYF.

The chain has TRBV24-1 and TRBJ2-7, with D possibly being TRBD1 or TRBD2 (6 bases each). The germline V and J ends were trimmed by 12 bases and 1 base, with 21 bases remaining between them. The CDR3 loop spans 15 amino acids. Germline V lookup: CDR1 KGHDR, CDR2 SFDVKD. Written as DNA, the CDR3 is TGTGCCCCCTGTCCCGGGGGACACTATTCCTACGAGCAGTACGTC. Residues: CAPCPGGHYSYEQYV.

V usage is TRBV20-1 and J usage is TRBJ2-3; 10 bases agree with TRBD2. The J segment lost 8 bases and the V segment lost 0 bases, leaving 8 bases of the junction unmatched. This CDR3 contains 15 residues. Germline CDR1 reads DFQATT; CDR2 reads SNEGSKA (reference sequence). The DNA for the CDR3 is TGCAGTGCTAGAGAGATCAGCGGGGGGGGCGGTACGCAGTATTTT. Protein: CSAREISGGGGTQYF.

Of note for this clonotype: A much larger clone lies one base from this, so it may be a read error. This chain links TRBV25-1 with TRBJ2-6, with D possibly TRBD1 on 5 matching bases. Germline values: CDR1 MGHDK, CDR2 SYGVNS. The CDR3 has 16 residues. The CDR3 region has the DNA TGTGCCAGCAGTGAATCAGAAGTCTCTGGGGCCAACATCCTGACTTTC. Translating it yields CASSESEVSGANILTF.